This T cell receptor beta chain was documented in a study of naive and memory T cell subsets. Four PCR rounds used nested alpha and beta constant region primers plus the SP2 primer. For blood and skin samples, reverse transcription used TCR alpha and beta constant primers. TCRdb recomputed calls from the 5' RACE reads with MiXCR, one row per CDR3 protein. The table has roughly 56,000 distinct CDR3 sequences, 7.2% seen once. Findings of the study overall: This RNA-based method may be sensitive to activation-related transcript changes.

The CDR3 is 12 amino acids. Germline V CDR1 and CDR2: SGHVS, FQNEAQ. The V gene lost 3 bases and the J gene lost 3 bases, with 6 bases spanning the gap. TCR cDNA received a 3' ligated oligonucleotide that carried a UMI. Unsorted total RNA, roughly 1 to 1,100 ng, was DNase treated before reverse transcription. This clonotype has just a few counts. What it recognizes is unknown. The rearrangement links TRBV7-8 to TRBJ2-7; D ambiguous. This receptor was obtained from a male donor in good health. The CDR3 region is CASSLWNYEQYF. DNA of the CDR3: TGTGCCAGCAGCTTGTGGAACTACGAGCAGTACTTC.